The sequence of this T cell receptor beta chain was determined in a study of glioma-infiltrating T cells. This clonotype was seen at least ten times. V gave up 5 bases and J gave up 0 bases; unmatched junction bases: 4. The CDR3 extends over 15 amino acids. CDR1 and CDR2 from the germline V gene are SEHNR and FQNEAQ (reference sequence). TCR alpha and beta CDR3 regions were amplified from RNA using iRepertoire nested multiplex PCR. From the multiplex PCR reads, TCRdb called clonotypes with MiXCR, one entry per CDR3 protein. This sample carries around 190,000 distinct CDR3 sequences, more than 25% of them seen once, and the ten largest clones take 20%.

The V and J genes are TRBV7-9 and TRBJ1-3; 7 nucleotides align to TRBD1. The sample consisted of glioma tissue, nonneoplastic brain tissue, or PBMCs (not recorded which). The receptor's source is a human donor with low-grade glioma or glioblastoma, undergoing nonglioma brain surgery, or in good health (not recorded which). CDR3 region: CASSTDRYSGNTIYF. CDR3 nucleotides: TGTGCCAGCAGCACGGACAGGTACTCTGGAAACACCATATATTTT.